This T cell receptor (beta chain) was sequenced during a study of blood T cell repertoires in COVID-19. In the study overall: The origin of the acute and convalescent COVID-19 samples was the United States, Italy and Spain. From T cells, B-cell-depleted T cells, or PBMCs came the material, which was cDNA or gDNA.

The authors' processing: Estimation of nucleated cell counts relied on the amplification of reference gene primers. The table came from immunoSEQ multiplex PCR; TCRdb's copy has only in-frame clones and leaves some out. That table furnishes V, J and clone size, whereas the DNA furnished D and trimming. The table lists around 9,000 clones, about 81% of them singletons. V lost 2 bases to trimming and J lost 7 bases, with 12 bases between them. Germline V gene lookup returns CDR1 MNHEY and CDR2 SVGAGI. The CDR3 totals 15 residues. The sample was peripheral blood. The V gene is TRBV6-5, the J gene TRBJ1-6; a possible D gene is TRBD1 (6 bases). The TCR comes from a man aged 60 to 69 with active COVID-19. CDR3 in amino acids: CASSYATGINSPLHF. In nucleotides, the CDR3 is TGTGCCAGCAGTTACGCTACAGGGATCAATTCACCCCTCCACTTT.